This T cell receptor (beta chain) was observed in a study of spatial heterogeneity in lung cancer. In the study overall: Among detected sequences, beta-chain ones consistently exceeded alpha-chain ones in number. Raw sequencing reads included, on average, more than 9.5 appearances of each unique TCR and UMI combination.

The trim removed 6 bases at V and 5 bases at J, leaving 29 bases unmatched. The CDR3 covers 21 residues. Germline assignment: CDR1 MNHNY and CDR2 SVGAGI (reference sequence). Each CDR3 protein gets one entry after TCRdb re-called the 5' RACE reads with MiXCR. This sample has about 8,000 distinct CDR3 sequences, with approximately 9.8% found just once. Time point specified: sample taken at primary tumor resection. The source material was normal lung tissue next to the tumor, sampled at surgery. This sequence was found in a male donor with early-stage non-small cell lung cancer. The chain couples TRBV6-6 to TRBJ2-3; TRBD2 matches 7 bases. CDR3 in amino acids: CASRGTGGGIYGGPVGDTQYF. The CDR3, as DNA: TGTGCCAGCAGGGGGACGGGGGGAGGAATCTATGGCGGGCCTGTAGGAGATACGCAGTATTTT.